The next 32 T cell receptor beta chains were all read from a single sample in a study of vaccination effects on CD4 cells after COVID-19. These receptors lack a known antigen. Using viral peptide pools, the ViraFEST assay grew out antigen-specific CD4+ T cells prior to sequencing. Investigators separated out CD4+ T cells once less than 11 days of culture had passed. Nucleocapsid antibodies stayed negative before and after vaccination, showing no earlier SARS-CoV-2 infection. Only in-frame clones appear in the TCRdb table, and some are missing; sequencing was by immunoSEQ multiplex PCR. This table holds approximately 70,000 clones, 65% to 75% found once. The source was CD4+ T cells from PBMCs cultured with HCoV-NL63 spike peptides, collected before COVID-19 vaccination. The source is a human donor who received a COVID-19 vaccine.

The V gene is TRBV19, the J gene TRBJ1-5; D unresolved. This CDR3 is built from 17 residues. With 7 bases removed from V and 0 bases from J, the gap between germline ends came to 19 bases. Germline CDR1 LNHDA, CDR2 SQIVND (reference sequence). CDR3 sequence: CASTSGDFSLSNQPQHF. The CDR3 region has the DNA TGTGCCAGTACCTCCGGAGATTTCTCCCTTAGCAATCAGCCCCAGCATTTT.

V and J are TRBV28 and TRBJ1-3; the D gene is possibly TRBD1 (5 bases). This CDR3 has 16 residues. V was shortened by 0 bases and J by 2 bases, with 11 bases between the two germline ends. Germline assignment: CDR1 MDHEN and CDR2 SYDVKM. CDR3 in DNA: TGTGCCAGCAGTTTATGGGGGGTAAGAGCTGGAAACACCATATATTTT. It specifies CASSLWGVRAGNTIYF.

The rearrangement links TRBV5-4 to TRBJ2-5; a weak D match, TRBD2 (7 bases). With 3 bases removed from V and 7 bases from J, the gap between germline ends came to 22 bases. Germline values: CDR1 SGHNT, CDR2 YYREEE (reference sequence). CDR3 length: 16 residues. CDR3 coding DNA: TGTGCCAGCAGCTCACGAGGGGGGGGTGCGCACGGGACCCAGTACTTC. It is translated as CASSSRGGGAHGTQYF.

The V call is TRBV19, the J call TRBJ2-1; TRBD2 matches 8 bases. The CDR3 covers 15 residues. Germline loops: CDR1 LNHDA, CDR2 SQIVND (reference sequence). After removal of 8 bases from V and 4 bases from J, the junction contained 10 bases not matched to a gene. The CDR3 sequence is CASRRGLAIYNEQFF. The CDR3 DNA reads TGTGCCAGTCGCAGAGGACTAGCTATTTACAATGAGCAGTTCTTC.

The rearrangement uses TRBV18 and TRBJ1-6; 7 bases agree with TRBD1. Per germline, CDR1 KGHSH and CDR2 LQKENI. V trimming: 4 bases; J trimming: 1 base; junction bases outside the gene matches: 10. This CDR3 comprises 18 residues. This chain's CDR3 is CASSQTNRGSSYNSPLHF. The CDR3 DNA follows: TGTGCCAGCTCACAAACCAACAGGGGATCGTCCTATAATTCACCCCTCCACTTT.

V is TRBV6-4 and J is TRBJ2-3; perhaps TRBD2 as D (7 bases). Trimming removed 0 bases at V and 0 bases at J, with 10 bases between. This CDR3 region has 16 residues. CDR1 and CDR2 from the germline V gene are MRHNA and SNTAGT. CDR3 sequence: CASSDSGGASTDTQYF. CDR3 coding DNA: TGTGCCAGCAGTGACTCGGGGGGGGCTAGCACAGATACGCAGTATTTT.

The chain uses TRBV6-5 and TRBJ1-2, with a tentative D call TRBD1 (5 bases). The CDR3 consists of 15 residues. V was pared by 6 bases and J by 4 bases, with 18 bases between. The V gene's germline CDR1 is MNHEY and CDR2 SVGAGI. CDR3 residues: CASRSTAGLFYGYTF. The CDR3 coding sequence is TGTGCCAGCAGATCCACAGCGGGGCTATTCTATGGCTACACCTTC.

This clone was seen a few times. V and J are TRBV5-3 and TRBJ2-7; the D is unclear. TRBV5-3 is an ORF; its function is uncertain. V was cut by 4 bases and J by 4 bases, with 15 bases left in between. This CDR3 spans 14 amino acids. CDR3 sequence (DNA): TGTGCCAGAAGCCCGCCAAGAGTGGCGTACGAGCAGTACGTC. This translates into CARSPPRVAYEQYV.

The V call is TRBV5-1, the J call TRBJ2-2, with D unresolved. Germline assignment: CDR1 SGHRS and CDR2 YFSETQ. The CDR3 contains 16 residues. V was pared by 1 base and J by 0 bases, with 10 bases between. This CDR3 reads CASSLHGNANTGELFF. CDR3 bases: TGCGCCAGCAGCTTGCATGGAAATGCGAACACCGGGGAGCTGTTTTTT.

This clone was recorded a few times. The rearrangement links TRBV7-8 to TRBJ1-4; weak D call: TRBD1 (5 bases). The CDR3 extends over 18 amino acids. Germline V CDR1 and CDR2: SGHVS, FQNEAQ. Trimming removed 5 bases at V and 7 bases at J, with 26 bases between. DNA of the CDR3: TGTGCCAGCAGCCTAAAAATAAGGACCCTCGGCGGGGGTGAAAAACTGTTTTTT. It specifies CASSLKIRTLGGGEKLFF.

This clone was counted only a few times. The chain has TRBV5-1 and TRBJ2-1; the D call may be TRBD1 or TRBD2 (5 bases each). V was trimmed by 4 bases and J by 7 bases, leaving 18 bases between them. Germline assignment: CDR1 SGHRS and CDR2 YFSETQ. CDR3 length: 15 residues. The CDR3 DNA follows: TGCGCCAGCAGCGACGCCGGGACGACGGGGAATGAGCAGTTCTTC. As protein: CASSDAGTTGNEQFF. Together with reference TRBV5-1 and TRBJ2-1, the CDR3 gives the full variable domain: KAGVTQTPRYLIKTRGQQVTLSCSPISGHRSVSWYQQTPGQGLQFLFEYFSETQRNKGNFPGRFSGRQFSNSRSEMNVSTLELGDSALYLCASSDAGTTGNEQFFGPGTRLTVL.

The chain joins TRBV18 to TRBJ1-4; D is possibly TRBD1 (5 bases). This CDR3 contains 15 residues. Germline V gene lookup returns CDR1 KGHSH and CDR2 LQKENI. V lost 6 bases and J 6 bases, leaving 17 bases between the germline ends. CDR3 amino acids: CASSDQGQGHEKLFF. CDR3 in DNA: TGTGCCAGCTCCGACCAGGGCCAGGGACATGAAAAACTGTTTTTT.

The J gene is TRBJ1-4, the V gene TRBV28, with 7 bases that match TRBD1. The V segment lost 6 bases and the J segment 6 bases; nucleotides outside the gene matches: 1. This CDR3 has 12 residues. Germline V CDR1 and CDR2: MDHEN, SYDVKM. The CDR3 here is CASRGTDEKLFF. CDR3 in DNA: TGTGCCAGCAGGGGGACAGATGAAAAACTGTTTTTT.

This clone was counted between two and nine times. The chain couples TRBV5-8 to TRBJ1-2; no definite D call. There are 14 residues in the CDR3. V was trimmed by 2 bases and J by 6 bases, leaving 14 bases between them. Germline assignment: CDR1 SGHTS and CDR2 YDEGEE. CDR3 loop: CASSFGQTGNGYTF. The DNA for the CDR3 is TGTGCCAGCAGCTTTGGGCAAACGGGAAATGGCTACACCTTC.

The chain couples TRBV9 to TRBJ1-6; no definite D call. Trimming removed 2 bases from V and 3 bases from J, with 6 bases in between. Germline V CDR1 and CDR2: SGDLS, YYNGEE. The CDR3 spans 14 residues. This chain's CDR3 is CASSVNIYNSPLHF. CDR3 coding DNA: TGTGCCAGCAGCGTTAACATCTATAATTCACCCCTCCACTTT.

This clone came up a few times. Here the CDR3 DNA reads TGTGCCAGCAGCCTAGGGCCGAGTGGCTACACCTTC. Translating gives CASSLGPSGYTF. The chain recombines TRBV7-2 with TRBJ1-2; no definite D call. This CDR3 contains 12 residues. Trimming took off 5 bases at V and 7 bases at J, with 11 bases between the two ends. Germline V lookup: CDR1 SGHTA, CDR2 FQGNSA.

The chain recombines TRBV5-1 with TRBJ1-1; a weak D match, TRBD1 (5 bases). Germline loops: CDR1 SGHRS, CDR2 YFSETQ. V shed 2 bases and J shed 3 bases, with 8 bases lying between them. The CDR3 is made up of 13 amino acids. The CDR3 bases are TGCGCCAGCAGCTTTGTAGGGGACACTGAAGCTTTCTTT. Its protein product is CASSFVGDTEAFF. The full variable domain, rest sourced from reference TRBV5-1 and TRBJ1-1, is KAGVTQTPRYLIKTRGQQVTLSCSPISGHRSVSWYQQTPGQGLQFLFEYFSETQRNKGNFPGRFSGRQFSNSRSEMNVSTLELGDSALYLCASSFVGDTEAFFGQGTRLTVV.

This chain links TRBV4-1 with TRBJ1-6, with 7 bases fitting TRBD1. The CDR3 is 15 amino acids. The germline gives CDR1 MGHRA, CDR2 YSYEKL. The V and J ends lost 2 bases and 8 bases, in that order; junction bases with no gene match: 6. DNA of the CDR3: TGCGCCAGCAGCCAACCGAACAGGGGAGATTCACCCCTCCACTTT. Its translation is CASSQPNRGDSPLHF.

The chain joins TRBV18 to TRBJ2-3; D unclear. The CDR3 has 17 amino acids. Per germline, CDR1 KGHSH and CDR2 LQKENI. The V end was cut by 6 bases, the J end by 0 bases, with 19 bases between. The CDR3 coding sequence is TGTGCCAGCTCCCTCCTGCCTTTGCGGCCAAGCACAGATACGCAGTATTTT. It codes for CASSLLPLRPSTDTQYF.

The chain carries TRBV30 and TRBJ2-1, with TRBD1 as a possible D gene (5 bases). The CDR3 extends over 12 amino acids. Germline values: CDR1 GTSNPN, CDR2 SVGIG (reference sequence). Trimming shortened V by 4 bases and J by 3 bases, and 7 bases separated the two germline ends. Written as DNA, the CDR3 is TGTGCCTGGATTACAGGCTACAATGAGCAGTTCTTC. Protein sequence: CAWITGYNEQFF.

CDR3: CASSFYGITEAFF. DNA for the CDR3: TGCGCCAGCAGCTTTTACGGGATCACTGAAGCTTTCTTT. The V gene is TRBV5-1, the J gene TRBJ1-1; D is undetermined. The CDR3 covers 13 residues. Between the trimmed V and J ends, which lost 2 bases and 4 bases, there was a span of 9 bases. Germline V CDR1 and CDR2: SGHRS, YFSETQ.

The chain couples TRBV11-2 to TRBJ2-2; possibly TRBD2 for D (6 bases). The CDR3 covers 17 residues. Germline assignment: CDR1 SGHAT and CDR2 FQNNGV. The V gene lost 5 bases and the J gene lost 5 bases, with 21 bases spanning the gap. The CDR3 DNA follows: TGTGCCAGCAGCCCTATGGAGGGGCCTGGGGTAACCGGGGAGCTGTTTTTT. It yields the protein CASSPMEGPGVTGELFF.

This sequence joins TRBV10-2 and TRBJ1-4; 10 nucleotides align to TRBD1. J was trimmed by 8 bases and V by 7 bases; bases with no gene match: 4. Germline V gives CDR1 WSHSY, CDR2 SAAADI. The CDR3 length is 13 residues. Written as DNA, the CDR3 is TGCGCCAGCATGGGGACAGGGGAGGAAAAACTGTTTTTT. The encoded protein is CASMGTGEEKLFF.

This clone was seen a few times. The gene calls are TRBV27 and TRBJ2-6; no clear D. CDR3 length: 15 residues. V lost 5 bases and J 4 bases, leaving 12 bases between the germline ends. Per germline, CDR1 MNHEY and CDR2 SMNVEV (reference sequence). The CDR3 spells CASSPNLRGANVLTF. CDR3 DNA: TGTGCCAGCAGTCCCAACCTACGAGGGGCCAACGTCCTGACTTTC.

The V call is TRBV5-1, the J call TRBJ1-1; D is unclear. V gave up 4 bases and J gave up 8 bases, with 21 bases separating them. Germline V gene sequence: CDR1 SGHRS, CDR2 YFSETQ. This CDR3 region has 15 residues. The CDR3 nucleotides read TGCGCCAGCAGCGAGGCAGGCCCCCTGGAGGGAGAAGCTTTCTTT. Translating it yields CASSEAGPLEGEAFF.

The CDR3 region has the DNA TGTGCCAGCAGCACAACAGGGCAAGATACGCAGTATTTT. It specifies CASSTTGQDTQYF. The rearrangement joins TRBV7-3 to TRBJ2-3, with D maybe TRBD1 (6 bases). CDR1 and CDR2 from the germline V gene are SGHTA and FQGTGA. V was cut by 5 bases and J by 5 bases, with 11 bases left in between. CDR3 length equals 13 residues.

This clone was counted only a few times. The CDR3 here is CASSSGLASYNEQFF. CDR3 in DNA: TGCGCCAGCAGCTCGGGACTAGCCTCCTACAATGAGCAGTTCTTC. The chain employs TRBV5-1 and TRBJ2-1; 9 bases fit TRBD2. The CDR3 spans 15 residues. V lost 3 bases to trimming and J lost 0 bases; unmatched junction nucleotides: 1. The germline gives CDR1 SGHRS, CDR2 YFSETQ.

V gene TRBV18 combines with J gene TRBJ2-5, with 10 bases that match TRBD2. Trimming took 3 bases from V and 3 from J; bases not matched to a gene: 1. This CDR3 comprises 14 residues. Germline V lookup: CDR1 KGHSH, CDR2 LQKENI. The chain's CDR3 is CASSPLAGEETQYF. The CDR3 nucleotides read TGTGCCAGCTCACCGCTAGCGGGGGAAGAGACCCAGTACTTC.

This clone was seen a single time. The V call is TRBV5-6, the J call TRBJ2-5; 10 bases line up with TRBD2. Germline assignment: CDR1 SGHDT and CDR2 YYEEEE. This CDR3 is 17 amino acids long. Unmatched junction bases numbered 10, after V lost 0 bases and J lost 5 bases. The CDR3 here is CASSLVVAGGFAETQYF. The CDR3 DNA sequence: TGTGCCAGCAGCTTGGTGGTAGCGGGGGGTTTTGCGGAGACCCAGTACTTC.

The CDR3: CASSPRQYYEQYV. Here the CDR3 DNA reads TGTGCCAGCAGCCCTCGACAGTACTACGAGCAGTACGTC. The V call is TRBV5-6, the J call TRBJ2-7; the D gene is possibly TRBD1 (5 bases). Germline V CDR1 and CDR2: SGHDT, YYEEEE. This CDR3 has 13 amino acids. V was shortened by 4 bases and J by 3 bases, with 11 bases between the two germline ends.

This clone was recorded a few times. The CDR3 DNA is TGCGCCAGCAGTGGACAGACTAATGAAAAACTGTTTTTT. Translating gives CASSGQTNEKLFF. V and J are TRBV10-2 and TRBJ1-4, with a weak D call TRBD1 (5 bases). CDR3 size: 13 residues. With 4 bases removed from V and 2 bases from J, the gap between germline ends came to 5 bases. The germline V gene encodes CDR1 WSHSY and CDR2 SAAADI.

The chain joins TRBV6-5 to TRBJ2-7; D is unresolved. V shed 6 bases and J shed 0 bases, with 9 bases lying between them. This CDR3 has 13 residues. Germline V gives CDR1 MNHEY, CDR2 SVGAGI. CDR3 residues: CASSRSRSYEQYV. DNA for the CDR3: TGTGCCAGCAGCCGCAGTCGCTCCTACGAGCAGTACGTC.